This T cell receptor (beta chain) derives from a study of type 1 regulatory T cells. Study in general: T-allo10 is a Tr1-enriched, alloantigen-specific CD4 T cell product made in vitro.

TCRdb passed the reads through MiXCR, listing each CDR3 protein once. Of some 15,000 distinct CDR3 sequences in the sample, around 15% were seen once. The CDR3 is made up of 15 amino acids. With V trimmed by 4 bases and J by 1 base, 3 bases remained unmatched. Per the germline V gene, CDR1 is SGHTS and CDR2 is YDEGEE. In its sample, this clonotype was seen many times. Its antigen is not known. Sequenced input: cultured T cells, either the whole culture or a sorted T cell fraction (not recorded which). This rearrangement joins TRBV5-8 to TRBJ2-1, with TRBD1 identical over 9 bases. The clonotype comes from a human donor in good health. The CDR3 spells CASSKQGASYNEQFF. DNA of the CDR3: TGTGCCAGCAGCAAACAGGGGGCTTCCTACAATGAGCAGTTCTTC.